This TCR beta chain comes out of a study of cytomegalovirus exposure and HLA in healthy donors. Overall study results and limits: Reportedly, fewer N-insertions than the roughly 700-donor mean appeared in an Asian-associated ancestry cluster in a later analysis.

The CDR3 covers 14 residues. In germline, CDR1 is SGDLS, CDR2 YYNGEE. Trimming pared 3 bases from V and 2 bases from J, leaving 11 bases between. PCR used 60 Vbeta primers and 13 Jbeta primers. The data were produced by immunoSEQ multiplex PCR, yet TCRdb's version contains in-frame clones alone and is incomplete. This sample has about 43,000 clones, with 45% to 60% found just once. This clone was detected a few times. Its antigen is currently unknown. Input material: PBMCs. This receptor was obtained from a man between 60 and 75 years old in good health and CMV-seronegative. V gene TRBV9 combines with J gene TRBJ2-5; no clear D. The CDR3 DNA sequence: TGTGCCAGCAGCGCCACGGGTCAGCAAGAGACCCAGTACTTC. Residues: CASSATGQQETQYF.